This passage covers 7 T cell receptor beta chains from one sample sequenced in a study of blood T cell repertoires in COVID-19. TCRdb's table, derived via immunoSEQ multiplex PCR, lists solely in-frame clones and lacks some. The sample lists 200,000 to 300,000 clones, approximately 83% seen once, with around 3% in the top ten. The sequencing input was PBMCs or T cells enriched from blood (not recorded which). Receptors were obtained from a middle-aged woman with acute COVID-19.

The J gene is TRBJ2-1, the V gene TRBV14; D unclear. Trimming removed 4 bases from V and 0 bases from J, with 10 bases in between. The CDR3 consists of 15 residues. Germline V CDR1 and CDR2: SGHDN, FVKESK. CDR3 coding DNA: TGTGCCAGCAGCCGACACGGTAGCTCCTACAATGAGCAGTTCTTC. Translation gives CASSRHGSSYNEQFF.

J is TRBJ1-1 and V is TRBV5-4, with 8 bases matching TRBD1. V lost 4 bases to trimming and J lost 0 bases; unmatched junction nucleotides: 2. The CDR3 extends over 14 amino acids. Germline V CDR1 and CDR2: SGHNT, YYREEE (reference sequence). DNA of the CDR3: TGTGCCAGCAGCATACAGGGGGTGAACACTGAAGCTTTCTTT. Translation: CASSIQGVNTEAFF. The full variable domain, with the rest looked up from reference TRBV5-4 and TRBJ1-1, is ETGVTQSPTHLIKTRGQQVTLRCSSQSGHNTVSWYQQALGQGPQFIFQYYREEENGRGNFPPRFSGLQFPNYSSELNVNALELDDSALYLCASSIQGVNTEAFFGQGTRLTVV.

A word on this clone: This same CDR3 is encoded by further DNA sequences in the sample. V usage is TRBV14 and J usage is TRBJ2-3, with D maybe TRBD1 (5 bases). Trimming pared 0 bases from V and 5 bases from J, leaving 9 bases between. The CDR3 totals 14 residues. In germline, CDR1 is SGHDN, CDR2 FVKESK. CDR3 protein: CASSQDRGGDTQYF. CDR3 nucleotides: TGTGCCAGCAGCCAAGATAGGGGTGGAGATACGCAGTATTTT.

This clone appeared a single time. The chain employs TRBV6-2 or TRBV6-3 and TRBJ2-7; D is ambiguous. CDR1 and CDR2 from the germline V gene are MNHEY and SVGEGT. Trimming took 6 bases from V and 0 from J, leaving 6 bases between them. The CDR3 extends over 12 amino acids. The CDR3 DNA follows: TGTGCCAGCAGCGCGAGCTCCTACGAGCAGTACTTC. It translates to CASSASSYEQYF.

The V gene is TRBV7-2, the J gene TRBJ2-7; 11 nucleotides line up with TRBD2. With 4 bases clipped from V and 3 bases from J, the junction kept 20 bases outside the gene matches. Germline V gene data show CDR1 as SGHTA and CDR2 as FQGNSA. The CDR3 covers 20 residues. CDR3 nucleotides: TGTGCCAGCAGCTCAGCGGCTCTGACTAGCGGGAAGGCAGGGGGCTACGAGCAGTACTTC. Encoded protein: CASSSAALTSGKAGGYEQYF.

The rearrangement joins TRBV5-4 to TRBJ2-5, with TRBD2 matching 7 bases. Trimming cost V 4 bases and J 5 bases; bases outside gene matches: 11. Germline V lookup: CDR1 SGHNT, CDR2 YYREEE (reference sequence). This CDR3 region has 15 residues. The CDR3, as DNA: TGTGCCAGCAGCCAAGGGACTACATTATCGGAGACCCAGTACTTC. Translated, it gives CASSQGTTLSETQYF.

In the case of this clone: An end of the junction does not agree with germline; a read error may underlie this. The gene calls are TRBV7-7 and TRBJ2-7; no reliable D call. The CDR3 sequence is 13 residues long. Germline V lookup: CDR1 SSHAT, CDR2 FNYEAQ (reference sequence). The CDR3, as DNA: TGTGCTAGCAGCTTAGGACGAGGCGACGAGCAGTACTTC. Translating gives CASSLGRGDEQYF.